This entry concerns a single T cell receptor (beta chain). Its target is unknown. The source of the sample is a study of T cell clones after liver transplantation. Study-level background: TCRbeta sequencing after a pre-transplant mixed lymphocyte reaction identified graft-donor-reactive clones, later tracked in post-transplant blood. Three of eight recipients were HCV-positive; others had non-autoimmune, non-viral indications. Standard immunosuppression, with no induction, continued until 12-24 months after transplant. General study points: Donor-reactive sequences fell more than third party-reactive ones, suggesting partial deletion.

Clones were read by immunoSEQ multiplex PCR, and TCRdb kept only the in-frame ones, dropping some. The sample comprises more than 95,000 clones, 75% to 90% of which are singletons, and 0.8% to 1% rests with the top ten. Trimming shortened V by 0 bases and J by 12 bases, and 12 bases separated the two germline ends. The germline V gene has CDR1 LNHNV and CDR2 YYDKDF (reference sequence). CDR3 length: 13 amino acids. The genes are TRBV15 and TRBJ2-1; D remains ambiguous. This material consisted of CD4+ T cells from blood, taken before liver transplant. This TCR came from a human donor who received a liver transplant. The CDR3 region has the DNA TGTGCCACCAGCAGAGATGGCACAGTGGGGCAGTTCTTC. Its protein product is CATSRDGTVGQFF.